These 30 T cell receptor beta chains were all obtained from the same sample, sequenced in a study of response to subunit inactivated influenza vaccine (dated by TCRdb to the late 2010s). The library was generated by RT-PCR. Sequencing used an Illumina HiSeq 2500. TCRdb itself trimmed the public reads at Q25 with fastp, ran MiXCR and retained productive beta chains. Entries that share a CDR3 protein sequence are merged under the most common genes and DNA. The sample yields hundreds of thousands of distinct CDR3 sequences; around 25% were counted once. The ten largest clonotypes hold approximately 2% of the sample. The sample consisted of CD4+ T cells sorted from PBMCs, taken 5 days after vaccination. The receptors stem from a man over 45 who received an inactivated influenza vaccine. Donor details come from another sample of the same person, matched by shared clones.

J is TRBJ2-2 and V is TRBV7-2, with D perhaps given as TRBD1 or TRBD2 (5 bases each). CDR1 and CDR2 (germline): SGHTA, FQGNSA. V was trimmed by 6 bases and J by 0 bases, leaving 11 bases between them. The CDR3 is 15 amino acids. The DNA of the CDR3 is TGTGCCAGCAGGGCCGGGACCACGAACACCGGGGAGCTGTTTTTT. Its translation: CASRAGTTNTGELFF.

This clonotype occurred a few times. The V and J genes are TRBV7-8 and TRBJ2-1, with D possibly matching TRBD2 (6 bases). In germline, CDR1 is SGHVS, CDR2 FQNEAQ. V lost 4 bases, J lost 0 bases, and 25 bases lay in between. The CDR3 has 20 amino acids. In DNA form, the CDR3 reads TGTGCCAGCAGCTCACCGGGACTTACAGAGGGCCTGAGCTCCTACAATGAGCAGTTCTTC. Residues: CASSSPGLTEGLSSYNEQFF.

The CDR3 DNA reads TGCGCCAGCAGGGCGGGAGTTGGCACAGATACGCAGTATTTT. It encodes CASRAGVGTDTQYF. This chain connects TRBV5-1 to TRBJ2-3; 7 bases line up with TRBD2. The CDR3 runs to 14 residues. V was clipped by 5 bases and J by 1 base; unmatched bases: 4. From germline, CDR1 is SGHRS and CDR2 YFSETQ. The entire variable domain, with the rest obtained from reference TRBV5-1 and TRBJ2-3, is as follows: KAGVTQTPRYLIKTRGQQVTLSCSPISGHRSVSWYQQTPGQGLQFLFEYFSETQRNKGNFPGRFSGRQFSNSRSEMNVSTLELGDSALYLCASRAGVGTDTQYFGPGTRLTVL.

This chain connects TRBV20-1 to TRBJ2-3, with D unclear. The J call may be incorrect, as the DNA end agrees better with TRBJ1-5. The CDR3 runs to 12 residues. Per the germline V gene, CDR1 is DFQATT and CDR2 is SNEGSKA (reference sequence). The CDR3 DNA reads as TGCAGTGCGCTAGCGAGCACAGATACGCAGCATTTT. The encoded protein is CSALASTDTQHF.

In this sample, this clonotype turned up many times. The chain carries TRBV4-3 and TRBJ2-1; the D call may be TRBD1 or TRBD2 (5 bases each). Looked up from germline, CDR1 is LGHNA and CDR2 is YSLEER. This CDR3 contains 13 residues. Trimming took off 0 bases at V and 8 bases at J, with 8 bases between the two ends. The CDR3 protein is CASSQDWGHEQFF. In nucleotides, the CDR3 is TGCGCCAGCAGCCAAGATTGGGGACATGAGCAGTTCTTC.

The chain employs TRBV12-3 or TRBV12-4 and TRBJ1-4; 7 bases align to TRBD1. V was pared by 2 bases and J by 3 bases, with 6 bases of the junction left unmatched. This CDR3 region has 16 residues. CDR3 sequence: CASSLSGQAANEKLFF. CDR3 in DNA: TGTGCCAGCAGTTTATCCGGACAGGCAGCTAATGAAAAACTGTTTTTT.

The J gene is TRBJ2-3, the V gene TRBV4-1; D perhaps matches TRBD2 (6 bases). V shed 0 bases and J shed 1 base, with 14 bases lying between them. Germline values: CDR1 MGHRA, CDR2 YSYEKL. The CDR3 contains 17 residues. The CDR3 protein is CASSQDPPRGGTDTQYF. Written as DNA, the CDR3 is TGCGCCAGCAGCCAAGATCCTCCTCGCGGGGGCACAGATACGCAGTATTTT.

The J gene is TRBJ2-7, the V gene TRBV4-2; D possibly corresponds to TRBD2 (5 bases). Germline assignment: CDR1 LGHNA and CDR2 YNFKEQ. The germline V and J ends were trimmed by 0 bases and 2 bases, with 14 bases remaining between them. The CDR3 is 16 amino acids. The CDR3 DNA sequence: TGTGCCAGCAGCCAAGATCGGAGGCACAGCGCCTACGAGCAGTACTTC. Translation gives CASSQDRRHSAYEQYF.

CDR3 loop: CASSLQDGEAFF. CDR3 nucleotide sequence: TGTGCCAGCAGCCTGCAGGACGGTGAAGCTTTCTTT. The chain recombines TRBV7-9 with TRBJ1-1; D gene unclear. The germline CDR1 and CDR2 sequences are SEHNR and FQNEAQ (reference sequence). The CDR3 length is 12 residues. With 5 bases removed from V and 7 bases from J, the gap between germline ends came to 11 bases.

This clonotype has only a few counts. The V call is TRBV5-1, the J call TRBJ2-2; 11 bases are shared with TRBD2. Looked up from germline, CDR1 is SGHRS and CDR2 is YFSETQ. CDR3 length equals 16 residues. V was pared by 1 base and J by 5 bases, with 4 bases of the junction left unmatched. The CDR3 region is CASSLRTSGRTGELFF. CDR3 sequence (DNA): TGCGCCAGCAGCTTGCGAACTAGCGGGAGAACCGGGGAGCTGTTTTTT.

The chain combines TRBV27 with TRBJ2-7; maybe TRBD2 (6 bases). CDR3 length: 16 amino acids. V was clipped by 5 bases and J by 0 bases, with 17 bases between them. Germline CDR1 MNHEY, CDR2 SMNVEV (reference sequence). The CDR3 loop is CASSRTYGTYSYEQYF. In DNA, the CDR3 is TGTGCCAGCAGTCGAACCTACGGGACTTACTCCTACGAGCAGTACTTC.

This clonotype was seen repeatedly, ten times or more. CDR3 residues: CASSLAGSGTEAFF. CDR3 in DNA: TGCGCCAGCAGCTTGGCGGGCTCCGGCACTGAAGCTTTCTTT. This rearrangement joins TRBV5-1 to TRBJ1-1; D remains unclear. V lost 0 bases to trimming and J lost 4 bases, with 10 bases between them. Germline V gene data show CDR1 as SGHRS and CDR2 as YFSETQ. The CDR3 totals 14 residues.

This sequence joins TRBV9 and TRBJ2-7; 8 nucleotides align to TRBD1. This CDR3 has 15 residues. Germline V gene sequence: CDR1 SGDLS, CDR2 YYNGEE. V shed 4 bases and J 3 bases; nucleotides not matched to a gene: 9. CDR3 sequence reads: CASSTGTGDIYEQYF. The CDR3 DNA is TGTGCCAGCAGCACTGGGACAGGCGATATCTACGAGCAGTACTTC.

The CDR3 loop reads CASSASDRIYGYTF. The CDR3 coding sequence is TGTGCCAGCAGCGCGTCGGACAGGATCTATGGCTACACCTTC. The chain couples TRBV28 to TRBJ1-2, with 7 bases that match TRBD1. The CDR3 covers 14 residues. Germline loops: CDR1 MDHEN, CDR2 SYDVKM. The J segment lost 4 bases and the V segment lost 6 bases, leaving 8 bases of the junction unmatched.

The V gene is TRBV12-3 or TRBV12-4, the J gene TRBJ2-7; TRBD1 or TRBD2 may be the D gene (5 bases each). The CDR3 length is 11 residues. Between the trimmed V and J ends, which lost 5 bases and 6 bases, there was a span of 8 bases. The DNA for the CDR3 is TGTGCCAGCAGTAGGGGACGCGAGCAGTACTTC. This sequence encodes CASSRGREQYF.

V and J are TRBV20-1 and TRBJ2-7, with unresolved D. Trimming cost V 2 bases and J 7 bases, with 18 bases left between them. The CDR3 has 14 amino acids. Per the germline V gene, CDR1 is DFQATT and CDR2 is SNEGSKA (reference sequence). For the CDR3, the DNA is TGCAGTGCTAGACCGGCACGGTCCCCTCCGGAGCAGTACTTC. This translates into CSARPARSPPEQYF.

In this sample, this clonotype turned up many times. The rearrangement uses TRBV5-1 and TRBJ2-2; weak D call: TRBD2 (7 bases). Between the trimmed V and J ends, which lost 4 bases and 4 bases, there was a span of 17 bases. Germline V gene lookup returns CDR1 SGHRS and CDR2 YFSETQ. The CDR3 is 16 residues long. CDR3 sequence: CASSHGGAKATGELFF. The CDR3, as DNA: TGCGCCAGCAGCCATGGGGGGGCGAAGGCCACCGGGGAGCTGTTTTTT.

There are many counts of this clonotype. V is TRBV6-5 and J is TRBJ1-6, with 8 bases fitting TRBD1. The V and J ends lost 4 bases and 0 bases, in that order; junction bases with no gene match: 5. Per germline, CDR1 MNHEY and CDR2 SVGAGI. The CDR3 has 17 residues. In nucleotides, the CDR3 is TGTGCCAGCAGTTCAAGGACAGGGAGCTCCTATAATTCACCCCTCCACTTT. It yields the protein CASSSRTGSSYNSPLHF.

The chain employs TRBV20-1 and TRBJ2-2, with 9 bases matching TRBD2. J was trimmed by 1 base and V by 3 bases; bases with no gene match: 6. This CDR3 comprises 16 residues. Germline CDR1 reads DFQATT; CDR2 reads SNEGSKA (reference sequence). The CDR3 protein is CSASLAGGWNTGELFF. The CDR3 nucleotides read TGCAGTGCTAGTTTGGCGGGAGGGTGGAACACCGGGGAGCTGTTTTTT.

This clonotype turned up a few times. J is TRBJ2-1 and V is TRBV7-3; D not resolved. Per germline, CDR1 SGHTA and CDR2 FQGTGA. V lost 2 bases, J lost 5 bases, and 7 bases lay in between. The CDR3 extends over 13 amino acids. This chain's CDR3 is CASSLDPNNEQFF. CDR3 bases: TGTGCCAGCAGCTTAGACCCAAACAATGAGCAGTTCTTC. Filled out from reference TRBV7-3 and TRBJ2-1, the complete variable domain reads GAGVSQTPSNKVTEKGKYVELRCDPISGHTALYWYRQSLGQGPEFLIYFQGTGAADDSGLPNDRFFAVRPEGSVSTLKIQRTERGDSAVYLCASSLDPNNEQFFGPGTRLTVL.

The chain couples TRBV10-1 to TRBJ2-2; D call uncertain. Trimming pared 3 bases from V and 0 bases from J, leaving 8 bases between. CDR1 and CDR2 from the germline V gene are WNHNN and SYGVQD (reference sequence). This CDR3 contains 15 residues. The CDR3 region is CASSEARANTGELFF. Here the CDR3 DNA reads TGCGCCAGCAGTGAAGCGAGAGCGAACACCGGGGAGCTGTTTTTT.

This clonotype was found a few times. V gene TRBV18 combines with J gene TRBJ2-3; D might be TRBD1 (5 bases). CDR1 and CDR2 from the germline V gene are KGHSH and LQKENI. Trimming removed 5 bases from V and 1 base from J, with 10 bases in between. The CDR3 is 14 residues long. The CDR3 is CASSERRGTDTQYF. For the CDR3, the DNA is TGTGCCAGCTCAGAGCGCAGGGGCACAGATACGCAGTATTTT.

V is TRBV20-1 and J is TRBJ2-5; 11 nucleotides line up with TRBD2. V trimming: 3 bases; J trimming: 2 bases; junction bases outside the gene matches: 5. CDR1 and CDR2 (germline): DFQATT, SNEGSKA (reference sequence). This CDR3 contains 15 residues. The CDR3 nucleotides are TGCAGTGCTAGGAACTTAGCGGGAGGGCAAGAGACCCAGTACTTC. Amino acid sequence: CSARNLAGGQETQYF.

The chain uses TRBV5-1 and TRBJ2-1; 9 nucleotides line up with TRBD2. This CDR3 spans 15 amino acids. Germline V gene lookup returns CDR1 SGHRS and CDR2 YFSETQ. Trimming cost V 4 bases and J 5 bases; bases outside gene matches: 7. CDR3 bases: TGCGCCAGCAGCCGGGCTAGCGGGATTGACAATGAGCAGTTCTTC. It encodes CASSRASGIDNEQFF.

This clonotype was observed a few times. V is TRBV12-3 or TRBV12-4 and J is TRBJ2-1; 9 bases agree with TRBD2. The CDR3 loop spans 14 amino acids. Trimming took 3 bases from V and 9 from J; bases not matched to a gene: 6. The CDR3 is CASSLGGGAGEQFF. The CDR3 DNA reads TGTGCCAGCAGTTTGGGCGGGGGGGCAGGTGAGCAGTTCTTC.

The rearrangement joins TRBV6-1 to TRBJ2-3; D uncertain. The V end lost 6 bases, the J end lost 2 bases, and 12 bases lay between the germline ends. This CDR3 has 14 residues. From germline, CDR1 is MNHNS and CDR2 SASEGT. The CDR3 sequence: CASRINYITDTQYF. The CDR3, as DNA: TGTGCCAGCAGGATAAATTATATCACAGATACGCAGTATTTT.

This clonotype was observed a handful of times. V and J are TRBV28 and TRBJ2-7; tentative D call: TRBD2 (6 bases). V lost 8 bases and J 6 bases, leaving 14 bases between the germline ends. Germline V gene data show CDR1 as MDHEN and CDR2 as SYDVKM. The CDR3 has 12 amino acids. The CDR3 bases are TGTGCCAGCGGGAGGAAGGGCTCCGAGCAGTACTTC. It yields the protein CASGRKGSEQYF.

The chain combines TRBV5-1 with TRBJ2-5, with a weak D call TRBD2 (7 bases). The germline CDR1 and CDR2 sequences are SGHRS and YFSETQ. The CDR3 has 14 amino acids. Trimming took 7 bases from V and 5 from J, leaving 18 bases between them. CDR3 amino acids: CASERGGPSETQYF. CDR3 coding DNA: TGCGCCAGCGAAAGGGGGGGACCCTCGGAGACCCAGTACTTC.

This clonotype has just a few counts. The rearrangement uses TRBV4-1 and TRBJ2-2; 11 bases align to TRBD2. The CDR3 spans 17 residues. V lost 0 bases to trimming and J lost 8 bases; unmatched junction nucleotides: 8. Germline assignment: CDR1 MGHRA and CDR2 YSYEKL. CDR3 in DNA: TGCGCCAGCAGCCAAGAATTAGCGGGAGGGAGCCGAGGGGAGCTGTTTTTT. Its translation: CASSQELAGGSRGELFF.

This clonotype was found once. This chain joins TRBV15 and TRBJ1-1; TRBD1 might be the D (6 bases). Germline CDR1 and CDR2: LNHNV and YYDKDF (reference sequence). The CDR3 covers 15 residues. V was clipped by 5 bases and J by 1 base, with 14 bases between them. The chain's CDR3 is CATSAWGGPNTEAFF. CDR3 coding DNA: TGTGCCACCAGCGCTTGGGGGGGGCCGAACACTGAAGCTTTCTTT.